The 9 T cell receptor beta chains reported below all come from one sample, sequenced in a study of early T cells in non-severe SARS-CoV-2 infection. Via MiXCR, TCRdb re-called the 5' RACE reads, giving one row per CDR3 protein. Of 35,000 to 40,000 distinct CDR3 sequences listed, around 4.6% are singletons. Sequencing was performed on whole blood. Every receptor here comes from an adult who was a healthcare worker with PCR-confirmed SARS-CoV-2 infection or an uninfected control (not recorded which).

This clonotype appeared many times. V is TRBV7-8 and J is TRBJ1-5; 7 positions match TRBD1. CDR3 length equals 16 residues. With V trimmed by 0 bases and J by 6 bases, 8 bases remained unmatched. Germline V CDR1 and CDR2: SGHVS, FQNEAQ. CDR3 residues: CASSLASTGSSQPQHF. The CDR3, as DNA: TGTGCCAGCAGCTTAGCTTCGACAGGGTCAAGTCAGCCCCAGCATTTT.

This clonotype was counted only a few times. The chain has TRBV12-3 or TRBV12-4 and TRBJ2-5, with 14 positions matching TRBD2. CDR3 length equals 15 residues. The V and J ends lost 6 bases and 1 base, in that order; junction bases with no gene match: 1. The CDR3 sequence: CASRGLAGVQETQYF. CDR3 in DNA: TGTGCCAGCAGGGGACTAGCGGGGGTCCAAGAGACCCAGTACTTC.

This clonotype was detected ten times or more. This chain joins TRBV5-1 and TRBJ2-5; tentatively, D is TRBD1 or TRBD2 (6 bases each). The germline V and J ends were trimmed by 0 bases and 5 bases, with 11 bases remaining between them. The CDR3 is 14 residues long. Per the germline V gene, CDR1 is SGHRS and CDR2 is YFSETQ. CDR3 coding DNA: TGCGCCAGCAGCTTGGAAGGGGGGCGCGAGACCCAGTACTTC. Translation: CASSLEGGRETQYF.

The table lists this clonotype with many counts. A read error may account for a junction end that differs from germline. The gene calls are TRBV7-9 and TRBJ2-2; 8 bases are shared with TRBD2. CDR1 SEHNR and CDR2 FQNEAQ come from the germline V gene (reference sequence). The CDR3 spans 16 residues. CDR3: CASSNLKRGFTGELFF. CDR3 DNA sequence: TGTGCCAGCAGCAACCTAAAGCGGGGGTTCACCGGGGAGCTTTTTTTT.

This clonotype was counted ten times or more. The rearrangement joins TRBV18 to TRBJ1-1; 7 bases match TRBD1. Germline lookup yields CDR1 KGHSH and CDR2 LQKENI. The CDR3 runs to 15 residues. With 2 bases clipped from V and 3 bases from J, the junction kept 6 bases outside the gene matches. The CDR3 region is CASSPGTATYTEAFF. CDR3 sequence (DNA): TGTGCCAGCTCACCAGGGACAGCCACTTACACTGAAGCTTTCTTT.

The chain couples TRBV29-1 to TRBJ2-1, with D possibly matching TRBD1 (6 bases). V was clipped by 8 bases and J by 9 bases, with 20 bases between them. CDR1 and CDR2 from the germline V gene are SQVTM and ANQGSEA. This CDR3 region has 13 residues. CDR3 amino acids: CSPNRLGTIEQFF. CDR3 in DNA: TGCAGCCCCAACAGGCTTGGGACAATTGAGCAGTTCTTC.

This clonotype was detected many times. The chain uses TRBV10-3 and TRBJ1-1, with 8 bases matching TRBD1. The CDR3 loop spans 16 amino acids. The V gene's germline CDR1 is ENHRY and CDR2 SYGVKD. With 6 bases clipped from V and 4 bases from J, the junction kept 13 bases outside the gene matches. CDR3 DNA sequence: TGTGCCATCAGGGCATCGCTCGGACAGGGAGGCACTGAAGCTTTCTTT. Amino acids: CAIRASLGQGGTEAFF.

This clonotype occurred a few times. The V call is TRBV3-1, the J call TRBJ2-7; 7 nucleotides align to TRBD1. Germline lookup yields CDR1 LGHDT and CDR2 YNNKEL (reference sequence). The CDR3 extends over 13 amino acids. Losses at the gene ends were 4 bases for V and 6 bases for J; bases not matched to a gene: 6. CDR3 protein: CASSRQGLTEQYF. DNA for the CDR3: TGTGCCAGCAGCCGACAGGGTCTAACCGAGCAGTACTTC.

The chain is built from TRBV2 and TRBJ2-3; D uncertain. The CDR3 runs 15 residues. Germline CDR1 SNHLY, CDR2 FYNNEI. V dropped 4 bases and J dropped 4 bases, with 15 bases sitting between them. The CDR3 sequence: CASSVRAIVADTQYF. CDR3 in DNA: TGTGCCAGCAGTGTTCGGGCCATTGTCGCAGATACGCAGTATTTT. The full variable domain, completed using reference TRBV2 and TRBJ2-3, is EPEVTQTPSHQVTQMGQEVILRCVPISNHLYFYWYRQILGQKVEFLVSFYNNEISEKSEIFDDQFSVERPDGSNFTLKIRSTKLEDSAMYFCASSVRAIVADTQYFGPGTRLTVL.